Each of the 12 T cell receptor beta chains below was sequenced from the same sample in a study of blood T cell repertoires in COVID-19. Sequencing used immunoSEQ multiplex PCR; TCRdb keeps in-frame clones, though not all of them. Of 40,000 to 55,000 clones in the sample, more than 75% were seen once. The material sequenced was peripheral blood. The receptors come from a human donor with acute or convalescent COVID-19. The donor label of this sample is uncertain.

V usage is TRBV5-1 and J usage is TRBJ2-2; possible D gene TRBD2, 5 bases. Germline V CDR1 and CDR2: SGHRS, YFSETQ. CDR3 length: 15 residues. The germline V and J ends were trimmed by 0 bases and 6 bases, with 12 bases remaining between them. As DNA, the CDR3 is TGCGCCAGCAGCTTGGCCAGGACCGGGGCCGGGGAGCTGTTTTTT. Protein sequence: CASSLARTGAGELFF.

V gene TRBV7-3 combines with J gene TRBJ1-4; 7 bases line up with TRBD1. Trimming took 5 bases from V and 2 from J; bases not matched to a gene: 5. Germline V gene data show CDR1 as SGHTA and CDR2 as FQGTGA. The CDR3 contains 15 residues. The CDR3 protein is CASSPQGGTNEKLFF. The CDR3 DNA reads TGTGCCAGCAGCCCCCAGGGGGGCACTAATGAAAAACTGTTTTTT.

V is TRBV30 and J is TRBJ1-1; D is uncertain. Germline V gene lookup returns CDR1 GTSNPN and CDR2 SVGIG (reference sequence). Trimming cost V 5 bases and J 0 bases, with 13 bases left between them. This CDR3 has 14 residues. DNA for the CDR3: TGTGCCTGGGACGGGAGAACCATGAACACTGAAGCTTTCTTT. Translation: CAWDGRTMNTEAFF.

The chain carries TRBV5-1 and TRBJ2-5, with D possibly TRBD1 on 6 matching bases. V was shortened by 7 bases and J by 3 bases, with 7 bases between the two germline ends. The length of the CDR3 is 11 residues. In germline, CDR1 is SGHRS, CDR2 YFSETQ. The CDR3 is CASGGEETQYF. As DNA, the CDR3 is TGCGCCAGCGGGGGCGAAGAGACCCAGTACTTC.

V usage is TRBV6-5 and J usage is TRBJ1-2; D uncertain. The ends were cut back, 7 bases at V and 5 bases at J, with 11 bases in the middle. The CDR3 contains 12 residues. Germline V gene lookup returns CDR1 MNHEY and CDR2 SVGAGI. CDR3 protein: CASTRSGYGYTF. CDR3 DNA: TGTGCCAGCACCCGGTCGGGTTATGGCTACACCTTC.

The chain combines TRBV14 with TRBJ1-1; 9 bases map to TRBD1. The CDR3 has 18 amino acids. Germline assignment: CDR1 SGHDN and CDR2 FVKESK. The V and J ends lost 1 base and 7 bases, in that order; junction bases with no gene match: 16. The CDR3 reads CASSQAGAGGTGYVEAFF. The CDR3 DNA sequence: TGTGCCAGCAGCCAAGCAGGGGCCGGGGGGACAGGGTATGTTGAAGCTTTCTTT.

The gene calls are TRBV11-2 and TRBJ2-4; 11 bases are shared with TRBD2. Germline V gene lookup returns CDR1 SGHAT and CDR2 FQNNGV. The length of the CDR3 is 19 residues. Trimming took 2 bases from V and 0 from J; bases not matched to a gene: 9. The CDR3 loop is CASSLTWLGLAVAKNIQYF. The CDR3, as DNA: TGTGCCAGCAGCTTAACCTGGTTGGGACTAGCGGTAGCCAAAAACATTCAGTACTTC. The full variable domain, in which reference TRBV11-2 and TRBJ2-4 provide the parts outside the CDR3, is EAGVAQSPRYKIIEKRQSVAFWCNPISGHATLYWYQQILGQGPKLLIQFQNNGVVDDSQLPKDRFSAERLKGVDSTLKIQPAKLEDSAVYLCASSLTWLGLAVAKNIQYFGAGTRLSVL.

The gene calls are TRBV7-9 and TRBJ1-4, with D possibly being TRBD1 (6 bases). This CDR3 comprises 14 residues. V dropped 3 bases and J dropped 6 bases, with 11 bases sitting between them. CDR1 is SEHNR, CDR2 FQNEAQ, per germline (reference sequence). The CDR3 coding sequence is TGTGCCAGCAGCTTCGTTTCAGGGGATGAAAAACTGTTTTTT. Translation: CASSFVSGDEKLFF.

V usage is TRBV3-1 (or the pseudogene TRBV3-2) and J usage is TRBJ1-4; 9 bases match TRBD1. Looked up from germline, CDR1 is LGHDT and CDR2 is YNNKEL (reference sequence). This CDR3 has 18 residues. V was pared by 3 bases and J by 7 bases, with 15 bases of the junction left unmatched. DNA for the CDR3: TGTGCCAGCAGCCAGACTACAGGGGGCGAGGAGGTCGGTGAAAAACTGTTTTTT. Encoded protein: CASSQTTGGEEVGEKLFF.

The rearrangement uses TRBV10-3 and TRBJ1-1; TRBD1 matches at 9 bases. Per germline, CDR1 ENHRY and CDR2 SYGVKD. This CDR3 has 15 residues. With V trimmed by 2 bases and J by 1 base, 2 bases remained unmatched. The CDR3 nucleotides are TGTGCCATCAGTGAGGAGGGACAGGGGAACACTGAAGCTTTCTTT. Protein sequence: CAISEEGQGNTEAFF.

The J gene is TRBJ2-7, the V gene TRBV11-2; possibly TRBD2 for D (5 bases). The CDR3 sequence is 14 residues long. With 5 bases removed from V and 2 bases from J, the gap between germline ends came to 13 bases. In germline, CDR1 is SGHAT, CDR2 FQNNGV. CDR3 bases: TGTGCCAGCAGCCTTCAAGAGGGAGCCTACGAGCAGTACTTC. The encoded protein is CASSLQEGAYEQYF.

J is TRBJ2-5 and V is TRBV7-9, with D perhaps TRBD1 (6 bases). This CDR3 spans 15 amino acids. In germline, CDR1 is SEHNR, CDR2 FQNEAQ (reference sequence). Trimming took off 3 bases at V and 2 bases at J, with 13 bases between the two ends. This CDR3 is CASSFGGAPQETQYF. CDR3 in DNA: TGTGCCAGCAGCTTTGGGGGCGCACCTCAAGAGACCCAGTACTTC.